Shown below are 17 T cell receptor beta chains from a single sample sequenced in a study of T cell clonality in common variable immunodeficiency. Sequenced by immunoSEQ multiplex PCR; TCRdb stores in-frame clones only, minus some. The sample includes roughly 60,000 clones, none of them occurring once. Sequenced material: peripheral blood mononuclear cells. Receptors originate from a person between 18 and 75 years old in good health.

There are many counts of this clone. One end of the junction fails to match germline, which may point to a read error. Read data end 3 residues before the CDR3 end; the end is taken from the germline J gene. The chain is built from TRBV4-2 and TRBJ2-7; 7 bases agree with TRBD1. Germline CDR1 reads LGHNA; CDR2 reads YNFKEQ. The CDR3 has 17 residues. The CDR3 loop is CASSQGLDRLSNYEQYF. The sequenced part of the CDR3 DNA is TGCGCCAGCAGCCAAGGGCTGGACAGGCTATCGAACTACGAG.

This clone was observed many times. The missing CDR3 end, 3 residues past where the read stops, is filled in from the germline J gene. The chain couples TRBV6-1 to TRBJ2-7, with TRBD1 as a possible D gene (5 bases). Germline CDR1 MNHNS, CDR2 SASEGT. Trimming removed 4 bases from V and 4 bases from J, with 17 bases in between. CDR3 size: 15 residues. CDR3 protein: CASSAIRIGEYEQYF. The DNA read from the CDR3 is TGTGCCAGCAGTGCCATCCGCATAGGGGAATACGAG.

There are many counts of this clone. The sequence runs out 3 residues before the end of the CDR3; the remainder is reconstructed from the germline J gene. The V gene is TRBV18, the J gene TRBJ1-4, with D perhaps matching TRBD1 (5 bases). The CDR3 contains 16 residues. V lost 0 bases to trimming and J lost 0 bases, with 8 bases between them. Germline V gives CDR1 KGHSH, CDR2 LQKENI. The CDR3 DNA, read in part, is TGTGCCAGCTCACCACCCCAGGGCTCAACTAATGAAAAA. Translated: CASSPPQGSTNEK. The whole CDR3 sequence is CASSPPQGSTNEKLFF.

This clone showed up many times. The CDR3 goes on 3 residues after the read ends, and that part is filled in from the germline J gene. This chain connects TRBV30 to TRBJ2-3; tentative D call: TRBD2 (5 bases). Germline assignment: CDR1 GTSNPN and CDR2 SVGIG (reference sequence). CDR3 length: 12 residues. V lost 4 bases and J lost 5, with 10 bases in between. The DNA read from the CDR3 is TGTGCCTGGACGGCCCGGGGAGATACG. Its translation: CAWTARGDT. The whole CDR3 protein is CAWTARGDTQYF.

This clone was counted ten times or more. Relative to the germline gene, one junction end is altered; a read error may explain this. CDR3 sequence reads: CASSQEGGSGDTQYF. Incomplete CDR3 DNA: TGCGCCAGCAGCCAAGAGGGGGGGAGCGGGGATACG. The rearrangement links TRBV4-2 to TRBJ2-3, with D possibly matching TRBD2 (7 bases). The CDR3 is cut off 3 residues early in the read; its end comes from the germline J gene. The V gene's germline CDR1 is LGHNA and CDR2 YNFKEQ. The CDR3 has 15 amino acids.

This clone was observed many times. The read stops 3 residues short of the end of the CDR3; the missing end is completed from the germline J gene. The chain links TRBV6-2 or TRBV6-3 to TRBJ2-7; 8 bases map to TRBD2. This CDR3 is built from 16 residues. The J segment lost 3 bases and the V segment lost 5 bases, leaving 12 bases of the junction unmatched. CDR1 and CDR2 from the germline V gene are MNHEY and SVGEGT. CDR3 DNA, as far as it was read: TGTGCCAGCAGTACCGGGACTAGGGGGTTTGGCTACGAG. Its translation is CASSTGTRGFGYE. The whole CDR3 protein is CASSTGTRGFGYEQYF.

This clone was recorded at least ten times. The read ends 3 residues before the CDR3 terminus; that terminus is restored from the germline J gene. This rearrangement joins TRBV20-1 to TRBJ2-7, with 8 bases that match TRBD2. The CDR3 length is 14 residues. Germline V gene data show CDR1 as DFQATT and CDR2 as SNEGSKA (reference sequence). After removal of 6 bases from V and 1 base from J, the junction contained 8 bases not matched to a gene. CDR3 bases read: TGCAGTGCCAAAAGGACTAGCCGATCCTACGAG. Translated, it gives CSAKRTSRSYE. In full, the CDR3 reads CSAKRTSRSYEQYF.

This clone was observed at least ten times. The read stops 3 residues short of the end of the CDR3; the missing end is completed from the germline J gene. The chain uses TRBV9 and TRBJ2-2, with D possibly matching TRBD2 (5 bases). Germline CDR1 and CDR2: SGDLS and YYNGEE. Trimming removed 4 bases from V and 5 bases from J, with 18 bases in between. The CDR3 has 16 amino acids. The DNA read from the CDR3 is TGTGCCAGCAGCCCCGGGCGAGCGGCCGGTACCGGGGAG. Its translation: CASSPGRAAGTGE. The complete CDR3 sequence is CASSPGRAAGTGELFF.

Ten or more counts support this clone. Read sequence stops 3 residues before the CDR3 end, and the germline J gene provides the missing end. The gene calls are TRBV7-6 and TRBJ2-1; no clear D gene. Between the trimmed V and J ends, which lost 5 bases and 6 bases, there was a span of 8 bases. This CDR3 spans 12 amino acids. Germline V gene sequence: CDR1 SGHVS, CDR2 FNYEAQ. CDR3 loop: CASSANSNEQFF. Incomplete CDR3 DNA: TGTGCCAGCAGCGCGAACAGCAATGAG.

This clone showed up many times. The read finishes 3 residues shy of the CDR3 end, and the germline J gene is used to complete it. V gene TRBV7-2 combines with J gene TRBJ2-7, with D unclear. Germline V lookup: CDR1 SGHTA, CDR2 FQGNSA. Trimming removed 5 bases from V and 3 bases from J, with 14 bases in between. This CDR3 region has 14 residues. The sequenced part of the CDR3 DNA is TGTGCCAGCAGCAACAGTAAGGGTAACTACGAG. It translates to CASSNSKGNYE. The whole CDR3 is CASSNSKGNYEQYF.

This clone was seen repeatedly, ten times or more. Coverage ceases 3 residues before the CDR3 finishes, and the germline J gene fills in the end. This chain uses TRBV12-5 with TRBJ2-1; 8 bases are shared with TRBD2. The CDR3 is made up of 15 amino acids. Germline V gene sequence: CDR1 LGHNT, CDR2 FRNRAP. V lost 5 bases and J lost 8; bases outside the gene matches: 11. CDR3 protein: CASGPGTTRGDEQFF. CDR3 DNA (partial): TGTGCTAGTGGTCCGGGGACTACGCGGGGGGATGAG.

This clone was detected ten times or more. Sequencing ends 3 residues short of the CDR3 end; the germline J gene provides the rest. The gene calls are TRBV5-6 and TRBJ1-6; 9 bases are shared with TRBD1. Looked up from germline, CDR1 is SGHDT and CDR2 is YYEEEE. After removal of 4 bases from V and 10 bases from J, the junction contained 6 bases not matched to a gene. The CDR3 extends over 14 amino acids. The CDR3 bases that were read are TGTGCCAGCAGCAAAACAGGGGGCGAGTCACCC. Amino acid sequence: CASSKTGGESP. In full, the CDR3 is CASSKTGGESPLHF.

On this clone itself: Read data end 3 residues before the CDR3 end; the end is taken from the germline J gene. The chain couples TRBV5-3 to TRBJ2-7; 9 bases map to TRBD1. TRBV5-3 is known as an ORF, though its function is uncertain. This CDR3 has 15 amino acids. Trimming removed 5 bases from V and 5 bases from J; junction bases left unmatched: 11. The CDR3 here is CARRNEGDRAHEQYF. The covered CDR3 bases are TGTGCCAGAAGGAATGAAGGGGACAGGGCCCACGAG.

This clone was seen repeatedly, ten times or more. Sequencing ends 3 residues short of the CDR3 end; the germline J gene provides the rest. The chain combines TRBV10-1 with TRBJ2-1; 8 positions match TRBD2. With V trimmed by 2 bases and J by 3 bases, 6 bases remained unmatched. The CDR3 consists of 16 residues. Germline loops: CDR1 WNHNN, CDR2 SYGVQD (reference sequence). The covered CDR3 bases are TGCGCCAGCAGTGAGGCTCCGGCGGGGGGCTACAATGAG. This encodes CASSEAPAGGYNE. From start to end, the CDR3 is CASSEAPAGGYNEQFF.

This clone was seen repeatedly, ten times or more. The read gets to within 3 residues of the CDR3 end, and the germline J gene fills in the rest. The rearrangement uses TRBV11-2 and TRBJ2-7, with 7 bases matching TRBD2. Germline assignment: CDR1 SGHAT and CDR2 FQNNGV. The CDR3 is 15 amino acids. V lost 7 bases to trimming and J lost 4 bases; unmatched junction nucleotides: 13. The part of the CDR3 DNA that was read is TGTGCCAGCACTATGTGGGGGGGAGCGTTGTACGAG. Its protein is CASTMWGGALYE. The whole CDR3 is CASTMWGGALYEQYF. The variable domain in full, completed from reference TRBV11-2 and TRBJ2-7, reads EAGVAQSPRYKIIEKRQSVAFWCNPISGHATLYWYQQILGQGPKLLIQFQNNGVVDDSQLPKDRFSAERLKGVDSTLKIQPAKLEDSAVYLCASTMWGGALYEQYFGPGTRLTVT.

This clone showed up many times. The read ends 3 residues early relative to the CDR3; the germline J gene fills the gap. V and J are TRBV29-1 and TRBJ2-7, with TRBD1 identical over 7 bases. V shed 1 base, J shed 2 bases, and the junction held 2 bases outside the gene matches. The CDR3 runs to 13 residues. Germline loops: CDR1 SQVTM, CDR2 ANQGSEA. CDR3 DNA, as far as it was read: TGCAGCGTTGAAGTTCAGGGGGCCTACGAG. This encodes CSVEVQGAYE. The CDR3 reads in full as CSVEVQGAYEQYF.

This clone has at least ten counts. From the germline J gene comes the end of the CDR3, since the read stops 3 residues before it. The chain uses TRBV7-9 and TRBJ2-1; D not certain. This CDR3 has 15 residues. V lost 5 bases and J lost 4, with 15 bases in between. CDR1 SEHNR and CDR2 FQNEAQ come from the germline V gene (reference sequence). This CDR3 is CASSPTLTKYNEQFF. The sequenced part of the CDR3 DNA is TGTGCCAGCAGCCCAACCCTGACAAAATACAATGAG.